Listed below are T cell receptor beta chains from one sample, sequenced in a study of radiotherapy plus CTLA-4 blockade in lung cancer. Profiled with immunoSEQ multiplex PCR; TCRdb holds only in-frame clones, not every one. The repertoire includes around 86,000 clones, around 86% of them detected once, and around 0.76% sits in the top ten. The source material was peripheral blood, sampled from a patient treated with radiotherapy plus ipilimumab. The receptors shown here come from a human donor with non-small cell lung cancer who had stable disease on radiotherapy plus ipilimumab. The CDR3 runs from the conserved cysteine through the conserved F or W. The order of the fields is V gene, D gene, J gene, clone size, CDR3 protein, CDR3 DNA. A D gene is named only where the DNA matches it firmly. Expanded clones get a size class; other rows say once, few or many, or leave the size out.

>TRBV2|-|TRBJ2-1|-
CASNGIKEGNEQFF
TGTGCCAGCAACGGGATCAAAGAGGGGAATGAGCAGTTCTTC
>TRBV6-1|TRBD2|TRBJ2-3|-
CASSPTSGRVDTQYF
TGTGCCAGCAGTCCAACTAGCGGGAGGGTAGATACGCAGTATTTT
>TRBV18|-|TRBJ2-1|-
CASSPVSQGLYNEQFF
TGTGCCAGCTCACCAGTGTCACAGGGACTTTACAATGAGCAGTTCTTC
>TRBV11-2|TRBD1|TRBJ2-2|-
CASSLFQGAVTGELFF
TGTGCCAGCAGCTTATTTCAGGGGGCGGTCACCGGGGAGCTGTTTTTT
>TRBV11-2|-|TRBJ1-6|-
CASSSGANSPLHF
TGTGCCAGCAGCTCGGGGGCCAATTCACCCCTCCACTTT
>TRBV6-1|-|TRBJ1-3|few
CASSESGNTIYF
TGTGCCAGCAGTGAATCTGGAAACACCATATATTTT
>TRBV11-1|TRBD2|TRBJ2-7|-
CASGGGEGEQYF
TGTGCCAGCGGGGGAGGGGAAGGAGAGCAGTACTTC
>TRBV11-2|TRBD1|TRBJ2-7|-
CASSPTVQGVHEQYF
TGTGCCAGCAGCCCTACGGTGCAGGGGGTCCACGAGCAGTACTTC
>TRBV2|TRBD1|TRBJ1-1|-
CVSSPDRVSSEAFF
TGTGTCAGCAGTCCGGACAGGGTGAGTTCTGAAGCTTTCTTT
>TRBV5-4|TRBD2|TRBJ2-1|-
CASSPKGLVSFF
TGTGCCAGCAGCCCAAAAGGACTAGTTTCGTTCTTC
>TRBV11-3|-|TRBJ2-4|-
CASSPGQGGYIQYF
TGTGCCAGCAGCCCAGGACAGGGAGGGTACATTCAGTACTTC
>TRBV21-1|-|TRBJ2-3|-
CASSTRESGGTDTQYF
TGTGCCAGCAGCACCAGGGAAAGTGGTGGCACAGATACGCAGTATTTT
>TRBV19|TRBD1|TRBJ1-2|few
CASSALTGGLNYGYTF
TGTGCCAGTAGTGCCCTCACAGGGGGCTTGAACTATGGCTACACCTTC
>TRBV10-3|TRBD1|TRBJ1-4|-
CAISDRANEKLFF
TGTGCCATCTCCGACAGGGCGAATGAAAAACTGTTTTTT
>TRBV9|-|TRBJ2-1|-
CASSAQTGTYNEQFF
TGTGCCAGCAGCGCCCAAACCGGGACATACAATGAGCAGTTCTTC
>TRBV2|-|TRBJ1-6|-
CASSVRQGPNSPLHF
TGTGCCAGCAGTGTCCGACAAGGCCCTAATTCACCCCTCCACTTT
>TRBV9|-|TRBJ1-6|-
CASSVVDGGSYNSPLHF
TGTGCCAGCAGCGTAGTTGACGGGGGGTCCTATAATTCACCCCTCCACTTT